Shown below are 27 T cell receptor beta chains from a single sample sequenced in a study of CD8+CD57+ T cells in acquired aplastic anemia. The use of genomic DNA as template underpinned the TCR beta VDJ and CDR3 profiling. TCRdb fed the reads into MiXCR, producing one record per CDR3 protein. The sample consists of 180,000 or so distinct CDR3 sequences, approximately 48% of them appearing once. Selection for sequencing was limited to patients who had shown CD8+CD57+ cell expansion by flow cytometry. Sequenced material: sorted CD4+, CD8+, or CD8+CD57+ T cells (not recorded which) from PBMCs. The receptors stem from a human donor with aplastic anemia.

The CDR3 sequence: CASSVQDSTTYGYTF. DNA for the CDR3: TGTGCCAGCAGCGTTCAGGACAGTACGACCTATGGCTACACCTTC. The chain is built from TRBV9 and TRBJ1-2; tentative D call: TRBD1 (6 bases). The CDR3 has 15 amino acids. With 2 bases removed from V and 4 bases from J, the gap between germline ends came to 15 bases. Germline V lookup: CDR1 SGDLS, CDR2 YYNGEE.

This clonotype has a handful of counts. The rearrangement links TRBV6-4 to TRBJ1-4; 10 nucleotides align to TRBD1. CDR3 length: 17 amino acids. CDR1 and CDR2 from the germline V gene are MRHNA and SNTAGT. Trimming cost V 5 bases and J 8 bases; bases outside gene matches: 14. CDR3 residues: CASSNGPRQGAGEKLFF. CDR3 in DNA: TGTGCCAGCAGTAACGGCCCCAGACAGGGGGCGGGAGAAAAACTGTTTTTT.

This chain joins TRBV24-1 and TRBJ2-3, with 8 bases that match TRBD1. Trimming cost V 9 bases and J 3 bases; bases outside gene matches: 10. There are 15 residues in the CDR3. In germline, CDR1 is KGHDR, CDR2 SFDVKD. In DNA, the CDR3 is TGTGCCACCGCCCACCCAGGGGGCAAAACAGATACGCAGTATTTT. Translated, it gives CATAHPGGKTDTQYF.

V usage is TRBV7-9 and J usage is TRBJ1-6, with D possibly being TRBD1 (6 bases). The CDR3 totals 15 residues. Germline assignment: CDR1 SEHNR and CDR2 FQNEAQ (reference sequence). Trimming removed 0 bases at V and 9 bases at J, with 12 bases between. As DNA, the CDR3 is TGTGCCAGCAGCTTAGCGGGCAGGGGTGCTTCACCCCTCCACTTT. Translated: CASSLAGRGASPLHF. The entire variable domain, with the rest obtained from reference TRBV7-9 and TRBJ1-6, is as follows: DTGVSQNPRHKITKRGQNVTFRCDPISEHNRLYWYRQTLGQGPEFLTYFQNEAQLEKSRLLSDRFSAERPKGSFSTLEIQRTEQGDSAMYLCASSLAGRGASPLHFGNGTRLTVT.

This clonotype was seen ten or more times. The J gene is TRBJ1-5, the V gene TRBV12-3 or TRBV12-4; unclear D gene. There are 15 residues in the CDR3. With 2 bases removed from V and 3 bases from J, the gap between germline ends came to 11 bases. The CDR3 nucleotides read TGTGCCAGCAGTTTAAATGTGGGCATCAATCAGCCCCAGCATTTT. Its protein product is CASSLNVGINQPQHF.

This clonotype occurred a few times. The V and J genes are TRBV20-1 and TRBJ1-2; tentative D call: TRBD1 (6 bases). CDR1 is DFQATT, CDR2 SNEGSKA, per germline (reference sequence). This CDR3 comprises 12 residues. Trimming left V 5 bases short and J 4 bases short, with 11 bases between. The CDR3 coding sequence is TGCAGTGCTTGGACAGCATCCTATGGCTACACCTTC. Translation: CSAWTASYGYTF.

CDR3 DNA: TGCAGTGCTAGAGATCAGACAGATACGCAGTATTTT. Residues: CSARDQTDTQYF. The chain links TRBV20-1 to TRBJ2-3; D unresolved. V dropped 0 bases and J dropped 3 bases, with 4 bases sitting between them. CDR1 DFQATT and CDR2 SNEGSKA come from the germline V gene (reference sequence). This CDR3 has 12 residues.

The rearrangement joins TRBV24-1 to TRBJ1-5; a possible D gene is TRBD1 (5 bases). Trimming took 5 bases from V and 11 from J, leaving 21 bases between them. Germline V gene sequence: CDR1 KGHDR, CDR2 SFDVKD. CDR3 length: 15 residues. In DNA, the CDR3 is TGTGCCACCAGTGCTAGAGTCCAGGCTCTAGGGGCCCAGCATTTT. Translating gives CATSARVQALGAQHF.

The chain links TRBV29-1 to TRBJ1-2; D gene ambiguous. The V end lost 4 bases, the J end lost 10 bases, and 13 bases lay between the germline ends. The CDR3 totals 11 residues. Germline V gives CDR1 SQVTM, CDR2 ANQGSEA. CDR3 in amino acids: CSVVQNGDYTF. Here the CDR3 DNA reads TGCAGCGTTGTACAAAATGGGGACTACACCTTC.

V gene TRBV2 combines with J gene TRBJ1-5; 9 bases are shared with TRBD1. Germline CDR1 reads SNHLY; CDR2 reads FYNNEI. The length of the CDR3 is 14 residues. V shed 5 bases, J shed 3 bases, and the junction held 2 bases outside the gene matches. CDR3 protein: CASSRQGDNQPQHF. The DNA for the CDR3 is TGTGCCAGCAGTAGACAGGGGGACAATCAGCCCCAGCATTTT.

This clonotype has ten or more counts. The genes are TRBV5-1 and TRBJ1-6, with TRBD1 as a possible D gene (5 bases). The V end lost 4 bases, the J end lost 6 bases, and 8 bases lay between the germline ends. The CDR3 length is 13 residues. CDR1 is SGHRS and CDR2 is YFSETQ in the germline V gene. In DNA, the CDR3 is TGCGCCAGCAGCAGGGACTTTAATTCACCCCTCCACTTT. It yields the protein CASSRDFNSPLHF.

The CDR3 loop is CASSRPGTEYEKLFF. CDR3 nucleotide sequence: TGTGCCAGCAGCCGGCCCGGGACAGAGTATGAAAAACTGTTTTTT. The chain joins TRBV5-8 to TRBJ1-4, with 7 bases matching TRBD1. The CDR3 consists of 15 residues. With 4 bases clipped from V and 6 bases from J, the junction kept 9 bases outside the gene matches. Germline values: CDR1 SGHTS, CDR2 YDEGEE.

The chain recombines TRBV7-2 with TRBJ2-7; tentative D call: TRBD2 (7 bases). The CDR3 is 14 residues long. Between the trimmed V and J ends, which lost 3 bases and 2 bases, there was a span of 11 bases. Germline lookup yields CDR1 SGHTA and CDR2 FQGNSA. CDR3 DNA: TGTGCCAGCAGCTTGAGGGGGGGGCCCTACGAGCAGTACTTC. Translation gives CASSLRGGPYEQYF.

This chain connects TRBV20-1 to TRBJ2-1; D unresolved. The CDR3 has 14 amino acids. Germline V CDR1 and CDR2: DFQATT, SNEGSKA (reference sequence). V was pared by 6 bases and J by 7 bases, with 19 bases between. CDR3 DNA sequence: TGCAGTGCGTGCCCCACCGGAAGACGGAATGAGCAGTTCTTC. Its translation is CSACPTGRRNEQFF.

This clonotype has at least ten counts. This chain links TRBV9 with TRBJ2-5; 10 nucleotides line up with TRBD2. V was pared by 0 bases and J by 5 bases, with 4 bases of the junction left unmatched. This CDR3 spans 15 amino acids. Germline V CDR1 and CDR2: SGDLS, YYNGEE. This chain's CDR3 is CASSVESGGAETQYF. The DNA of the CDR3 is TGTGCCAGCAGCGTAGAGAGCGGGGGGGCGGAGACCCAGTACTTC. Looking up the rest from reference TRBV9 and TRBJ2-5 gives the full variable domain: DSGVTQTPKHLITATGQRVTLRCSPRSGDLSVYWYQQSLDQGLQFLIQYYNGEERAKGNILERFSAQQFPDLHSELNLSSLELGDSALYFCASSVESGGAETQYFGPGTRLLVL.

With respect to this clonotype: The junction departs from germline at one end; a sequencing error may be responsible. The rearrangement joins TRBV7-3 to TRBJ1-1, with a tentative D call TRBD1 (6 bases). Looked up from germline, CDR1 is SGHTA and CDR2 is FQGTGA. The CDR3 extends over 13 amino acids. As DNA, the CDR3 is TGTGCCAGCAGCGTAACGAGGGACACTGAAGCCTTCTTT. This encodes CASSVTRDTEAFF.

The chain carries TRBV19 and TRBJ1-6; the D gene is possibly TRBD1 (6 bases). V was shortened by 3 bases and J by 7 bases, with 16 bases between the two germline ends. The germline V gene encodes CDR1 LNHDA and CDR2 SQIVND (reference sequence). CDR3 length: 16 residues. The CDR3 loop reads CASSIQTGHINSPLHF. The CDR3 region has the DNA TGTGCCAGTAGTATCCAGACAGGACACATAAATTCACCCCTCCACTTT.

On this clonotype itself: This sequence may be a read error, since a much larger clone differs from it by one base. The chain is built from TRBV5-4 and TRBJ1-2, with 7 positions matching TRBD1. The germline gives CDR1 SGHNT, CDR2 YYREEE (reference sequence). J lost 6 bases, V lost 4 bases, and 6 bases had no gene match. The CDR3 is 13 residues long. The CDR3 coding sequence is TGTGCCAGCAGCCGCGACAGGGCTAATGGCTACACCTTC. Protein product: CASSRDRANGYTF. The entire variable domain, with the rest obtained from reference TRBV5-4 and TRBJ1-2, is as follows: ETGVTQSPTHLIKTRGQQVTLRCSSQSGHNTVSWYQQALGQGPQFIFQYYREEENGRGNFPPRFSGLQFPNYSSELNVNALELDDSALYLCASSRDRANGYTFGSGTRLTVV.

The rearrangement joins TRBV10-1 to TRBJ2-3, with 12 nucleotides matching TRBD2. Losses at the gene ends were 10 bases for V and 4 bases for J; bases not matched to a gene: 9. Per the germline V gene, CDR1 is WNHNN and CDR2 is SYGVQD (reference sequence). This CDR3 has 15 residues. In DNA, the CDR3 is TGCGCCACCTGGACTAGCGGGAACACGGCAGATACGCAGTATTTT. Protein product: CATWTSGNTADTQYF.

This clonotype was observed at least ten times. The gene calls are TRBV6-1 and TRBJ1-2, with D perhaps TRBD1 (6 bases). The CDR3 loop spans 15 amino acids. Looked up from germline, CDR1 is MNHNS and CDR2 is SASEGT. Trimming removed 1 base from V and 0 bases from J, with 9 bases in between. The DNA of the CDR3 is TGTGCCAGCAGTGAAGGGGCAGGGGCTAACTATGGCTACACCTTC. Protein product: CASSEGAGANYGYTF.

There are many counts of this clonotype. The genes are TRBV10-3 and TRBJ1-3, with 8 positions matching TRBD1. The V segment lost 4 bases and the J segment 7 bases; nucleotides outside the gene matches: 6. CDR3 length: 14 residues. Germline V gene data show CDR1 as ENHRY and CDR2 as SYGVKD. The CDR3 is CAISASDRVNTIYF. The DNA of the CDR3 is TGTGCCATCAGTGCCTCGGACAGGGTGAACACCATATATTTT.

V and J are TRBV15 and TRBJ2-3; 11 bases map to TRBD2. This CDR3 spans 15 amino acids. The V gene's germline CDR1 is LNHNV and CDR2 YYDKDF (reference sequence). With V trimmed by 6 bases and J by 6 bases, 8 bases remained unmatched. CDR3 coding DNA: TGTGCCACCAGAGGGCTAGCGGGAGGTCTCGATACGCAGTATTTT. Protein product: CATRGLAGGLDTQYF.

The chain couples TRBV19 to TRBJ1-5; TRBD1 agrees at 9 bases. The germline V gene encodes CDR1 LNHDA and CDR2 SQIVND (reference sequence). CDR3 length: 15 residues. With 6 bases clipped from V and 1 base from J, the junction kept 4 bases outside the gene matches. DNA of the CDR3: TGTGCCAGTAGGGGGGACAGGGTAAGCAATCAGCCCCAGCATTTT. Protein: CASRGDRVSNQPQHF.

The CDR3 DNA reads TGCGCCAGCAGCTCTGGACAGGGTGTACGCGATTCACCCCTCCACTTT. Amino acids: CASSSGQGVRDSPLHF. The rearrangement uses TRBV5-1 and TRBJ1-6; TRBD1 matches at 8 bases. Germline trimming cut 3 bases from V and 8 bases from J; bases unmatched to any gene: 10. The CDR3 runs to 16 residues. CDR1 SGHRS and CDR2 YFSETQ come from the germline V gene.

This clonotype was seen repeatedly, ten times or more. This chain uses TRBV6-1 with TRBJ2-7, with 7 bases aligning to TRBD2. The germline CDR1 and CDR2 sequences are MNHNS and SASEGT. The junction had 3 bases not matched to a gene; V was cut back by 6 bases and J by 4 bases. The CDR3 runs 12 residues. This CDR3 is CASRREGYEQYF. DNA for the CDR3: TGTGCCAGCAGAAGGGAGGGTTACGAGCAGTACTTC.

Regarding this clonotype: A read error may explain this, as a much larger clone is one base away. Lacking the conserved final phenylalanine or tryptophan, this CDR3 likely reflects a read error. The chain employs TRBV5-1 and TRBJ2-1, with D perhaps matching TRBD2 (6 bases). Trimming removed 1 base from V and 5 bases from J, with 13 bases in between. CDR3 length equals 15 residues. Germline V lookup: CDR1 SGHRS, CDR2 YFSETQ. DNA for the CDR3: TGCGCCAGCAGCTTGACGGGTCGACTAGACAATGAGCAGTTCCTC. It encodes CASSLTGRLDNEQFL.

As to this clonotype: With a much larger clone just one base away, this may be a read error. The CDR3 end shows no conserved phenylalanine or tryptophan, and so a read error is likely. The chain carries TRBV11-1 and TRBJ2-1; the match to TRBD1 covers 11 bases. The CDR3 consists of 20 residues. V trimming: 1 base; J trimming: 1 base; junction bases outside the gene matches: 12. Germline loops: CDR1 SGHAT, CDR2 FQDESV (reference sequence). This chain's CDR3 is CASSLVLGQGAFLSYNEQFL. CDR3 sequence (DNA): TGTGCCAGCAGCTTAGTCTTAGGACAGGGGGCCTTCCTATCCTACAATGAGCAGTTCCTC.